This TCR beta chain originates from a study of T-cell reconstitution after alpha-beta-depleted transplantation in children. This sample's TCRbeta library carried unique molecular identifier barcodes. Using its own MiXCR run on the PCR reads, TCRdb lists one record per CDR3 protein. The data hold around 130,000 distinct CDR3 sequences, with 8% to 10% observed a single time. With 6 bases clipped from V and 1 base from J, the junction kept 7 bases outside the gene matches. Looked up from germline, CDR1 is MDHEN and CDR2 is SYDVKM. The CDR3 is made up of 16 amino acids. This clonotype appeared a few times. Its specificity is unknown. Study conclusions and caveats: One year after transplant, T-cell counts and diversity came mostly from newly produced T cells. Alpha-beta T cells about two months after transplant reportedly derived from several hundred expanded graft clones. Some patients owed their high day-60 TCRbeta diversity to surviving recipient T cells and thymic progenitors.

The chain uses TRBV28 and TRBJ1-5; TRBD1 matches at 9 bases. This material consisted of PBMCs, mostly from graft donor cells, taken 180 days after TCRalphabeta/CD19-depleted stem cell transplant. The clonotype originates from a girl in the first two years of life who had a stem cell transplant for combined immunodeficiency, so the T cells may come from the graft donor. The CDR3 nucleotides read TGTGCCAGCAGCCCCGGGACAGGGCTAAGCAATCAGCCCCAGCATTTT. It is translated as CASSPGTGLSNQPQHF. The full variable domain, completed using reference TRBV28 and TRBJ1-5, is DVKVTQSSRYLVKRTGEKVFLECVQDMDHENMFWYRQDPGLGLRLIYFSYDVKMKEKGDIPEGYSVSREKKERFSLILESASTNQTSMYLCASSPGTGLSNQPQHFGDGTRLSIL.